Given below is one TCR beta chain in context. Other DNA sequences in this specimen translate into the identical CDR3. This specimen belongs to a study of cytomegalovirus exposure and HLA in healthy donors. Use of 60 Vbeta and 13 Jbeta primers characterized the PCR. Method: immunoSEQ multiplex PCR; TCRdb's copy keeps in-frame clones and lacks some. The table has more than 75,000 clones, 74% seen once; the top ten hold about 9%. After removal of 8 bases from V and 4 bases from J, the junction contained 6 bases not matched to a gene. The length of the CDR3 is 15 residues. Germline values: CDR1 MNHEY, CDR2 SMNVEV (reference sequence).

This clonotype was obtained from a middle-aged man in good health and CMV-seropositive. This sequence joins TRBV27 and TRBJ2-1; 12 bases map to TRBD2. What was sequenced was PBMCs. DNA of the CDR3: TGTGCCAGCGGCGGACTAGCGGGAAGTTACAATGAGCAGTTCTTC. The encoded protein is CASGGLAGSYNEQFF.